This T cell receptor beta chain was retrieved from a study of cytomegalovirus exposure and HLA in healthy donors. Generated by immunoSEQ multiplex PCR, the TCRdb table keeps only in-frame clones and is missing some. Among 150,000 to 250,000 clones listed, roughly 81% were seen once. CDR1 and CDR2 (germline): SGHTA, FQGTGA. There are 16 residues in the CDR3. Trimming took 8 bases from V and 2 from J; bases not matched to a gene: 4. V usage is TRBV7-3 and J usage is TRBJ2-6, with 12 bases fitting TRBD1. The origin of this receptor is a woman in her 30s in good health and CMV-seronegative. Sequenced input: PBMCs. In nucleotides, the CDR3 is TGTGCCAGCGGGACAGGGGGCTATGCTGGGGCCAACGTCCTGACTTTC. This gives the protein CASGTGGYAGANVLTF.